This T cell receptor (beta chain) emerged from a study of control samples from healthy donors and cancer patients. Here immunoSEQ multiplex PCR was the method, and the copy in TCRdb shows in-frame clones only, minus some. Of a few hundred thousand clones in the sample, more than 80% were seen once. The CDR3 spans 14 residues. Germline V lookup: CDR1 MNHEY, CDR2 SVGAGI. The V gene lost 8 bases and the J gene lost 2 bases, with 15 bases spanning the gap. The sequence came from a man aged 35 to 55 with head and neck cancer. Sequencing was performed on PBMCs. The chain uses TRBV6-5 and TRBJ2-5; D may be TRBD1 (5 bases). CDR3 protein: CASVIRGYQETQYF. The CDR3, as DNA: TGTGCCAGCGTAATAAGGGGTTATCAAGAGACCCAGTACTTC.